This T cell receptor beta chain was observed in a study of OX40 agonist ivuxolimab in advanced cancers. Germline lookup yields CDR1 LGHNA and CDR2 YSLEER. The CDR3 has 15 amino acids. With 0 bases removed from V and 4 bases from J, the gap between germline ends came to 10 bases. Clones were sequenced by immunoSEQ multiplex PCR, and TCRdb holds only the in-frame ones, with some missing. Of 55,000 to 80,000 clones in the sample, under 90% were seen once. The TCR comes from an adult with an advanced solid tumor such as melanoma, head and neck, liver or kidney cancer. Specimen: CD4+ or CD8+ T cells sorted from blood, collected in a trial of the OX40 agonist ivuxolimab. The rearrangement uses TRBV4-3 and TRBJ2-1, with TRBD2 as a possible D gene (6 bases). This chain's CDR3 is CASSQEAGTYNEQFF. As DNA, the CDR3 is TGCGCCAGCAGCCAAGAGGCGGGGACTTACAATGAGCAGTTCTTC.